A selection of T cell receptor beta chains follows, all from one sample in a study of blood T cell repertoires in COVID-19. Only in-frame clones appear in the TCRdb table, and some are missing; sequencing was by immunoSEQ multiplex PCR. This table holds 250,000 to 350,000 clones, more than 70% found once. Sample: peripheral blood. All receptors come from a man in his late teens or twenties who had recovered from COVID-19. CDR3s include the opening cysteine and the closing phenylalanine or tryptophan. The D gene is left open where the match is weak. Size values are once, few and many counts, or a class for expanded clones, and some rows have none.

V,J,size,D,DNA,CDR3
TRBV27,TRBJ2-1,NA,NA,TGTGCCAGCAGTTTATTGAGAACTACTCTTCACAATGAGCAGTTCTTC,CASSLLRTTLHNEQFF
TRBV12-5,TRBJ2-5,NA,TRBD1,TGTGCTAGTGGTTCGGGACAGTTCCAAGAGACCCAGTACTTC,CASGSGQFQETQYF
TRBV12-3/TRBV12-4,TRBJ1-2,few,NA,TGTGCCAGCAGCCAGGCGAGGCAGGGAGGCTACACCTTC,CASSQARQGGYTF
TRBV6-1,TRBJ2-1,NA,TRBD1,TGTGCCAGCAGTGAACCGGGACAGGGGAACTCCTACAATGAGCAGTTCTTC,CASSEPGQGNSYNEQFF
TRBV29-1,TRBJ1-2,NA,TRBD1,TGCAGCGTAGAGGACAGGGGGCCTGGCTACACCTTC,CSVEDRGPGYTF
TRBV4-1,TRBJ1-1,once,NA,TGCGCCAGCAGCCAAGTTCGTACAGGAAAAGCTTTCTTT,CASSQVRTGKAFF
TRBV28,TRBJ1-1,NA,TRBD1,TGTGCCAGCAGTTTAAGAAGGCCTGAACAGGGGGGTGAAGCTTTCTTT,CASSLRRPEQGGEAFF
TRBV6-5,TRBJ1-1,NA,TRBD1,TGTGCCAGCAGTACCTCGGGACAGGGGACTGAAGCTTTCTTT,CASSTSGQGTEAFF
TRBV12-5,TRBJ1-4,NA,TRBD1,TGTGCTAGTGGTTTGGGCACAGGGACAGGATCTAATGAAAAACTGTTTTTT,CASGLGTGTGSNEKLFF
TRBV30,TRBJ2-5,NA,NA,TGTGCCTGGAGTGGGCAGGGAGGAGAGACCCAGTACTTC,CAWSGQGGETQYF
TRBV9,TRBJ1-2,NA,NA,TGTGCCAGCAGCGTCGCCGCGGGGGAGGGAGGGGGCTACACCTTC,CASSVAAGEGGGYTF
TRBV18,TRBJ1-5,NA,NA,TGTGCCAGCTCACCCGACAGAGTACGCAATCAGCCCCAGCATTTT,CASSPDRVRNQPQHF
TRBV13,TRBJ2-2,NA,NA,TGTGCCAGCAGCTACCAGATCGGGGAGCTGTTTTTT,CASSYQIGELFF
TRBV6-5,TRBJ2-1,once,TRBD1,TGTGCCAGCAGTAGCCAGGGGGTGGTCGATGAGCAGTTCTTC,CASSSQGVVDEQFF
TRBV5-1,TRBJ2-7,NA,NA,TGCGCCAGCAGCTATTCAGGGGCTACCTCCTACGAGCAGTACTTC,CASSYSGATSYEQYF
TRBV3-1/TRBV3-2,TRBJ2-5,NA,TRBD1,TGTGCCAGCAGCCAAGCCGGGACAGGGGGCGGGAAGACCCAGTACTTC,CASSQAGTGGGKTQYF
TRBV27,TRBJ1-1,NA,NA,TGTGCCAGCAGTTTAGACAGACTCGGGGGTGTAGCTTTCTTT,CASSLDRLGGVAFF
TRBV11-1,TRBJ2-7,NA,NA,TGTGCCAGCACCGACTCGAGCAGTTCCGAGCAGTACTTC,CASTDSSSSEQYF
TRBV19,TRBJ1-1,NA,NA,TGTGCCAGTAGTATGCGTAGGAACACTGAAGCTTTCTTT,CASSMRRNTEAFF
TRBV6-6,TRBJ1-2,NA,TRBD1,TGTGCCAGCAGTTACTCCCCGACAGGGGGCGGCTATGGCTACACCTTC,CASSYSPTGGGYGYTF
TRBV24-1,TRBJ2-3,NA,NA,TGTGCCACCAGTGATTTGCTCGGTTGGGCACTGAGCACAGATACGCAGTATTTT,CATSDLLGWALSTDTQYF
TRBV11-2,TRBJ1-1,NA,NA,TGTGCCAGCAGCTCCGACAGGAACACTGAAGCTTTCTTT,CASSSDRNTEAFF
TRBV11-2,TRBJ2-7,NA,NA,TGTGCCAGCAGCTTAGGTGGACTCTACGAGCAGTACTTC,CASSLGGLYEQYF
TRBV7-6,TRBJ2-5,NA,NA,TGTGCCAGCAGCTTAGGGCCCGAAGAGACCCAGTACTTC,CASSLGPEETQYF
TRBV5-3,TRBJ2-1,NA,TRBD2,TGTGCCAGAAGCTTGTATCCGACATTTAGTATAGCGGGGGGGATTTCCTACAATGAGCAGTTCTTC,CARSLYPTFSIAGGISYNEQFF
TRBV27,TRBJ2-2,NA,TRBD1,TGTGCCAGCAGTTCCGGGACAGGGGGGACCGGGGAGCTGTTTTTT,CASSSGTGGTGELFF
TRBV18,TRBJ2-1,NA,NA,TGTGCCAGCTCACAGGGTGAGGGCGATGAGCAGTTCTTC,CASSQGEGDEQFF
TRBV6-5,TRBJ1-5,NA,NA,TGTGCCAGCAGGCGCGACAGTTTTGGTCAGCCCCAGCATTTT,CASRRDSFGQPQHF
TRBV21-1,TRBJ2-4,NA,NA,TGTGCCAGCAGCACCATAACAGGGGGCGAGGGCAAAAACATTCAGTACTTC,CASSTITGGEGKNIQYF
TRBV7-9,TRBJ2-2,NA,NA,TGTGCCAGCAGGAACCTCGGGGGCACCGGGGAGCTGTTTTTT,CASRNLGGTGELFF
TRBV12-3/TRBV12-4,TRBJ1-2,NA,NA,TGTGCCAGCAGTTTCGACAGGCGATATGGCTACACCTTC,CASSFDRRYGYTF
TRBV15,TRBJ2-7,NA,TRBD1,TGTGCCACATGGGACAGGACCTCCTACGAGCAGTACTTC,CATWDRTSYEQYF
TRBV14,TRBJ1-3,many,TRBD1,TGTGCCAGCAGCCTGACAGGGCCTAACACCATATATTTT,CASSLTGPNTIYF
TRBV19,TRBJ2-1,NA,NA,TGTGCCAGTAGTTCTACTAGCGAGCAGTTCTTC,CASSSTSEQFF
TRBV15,TRBJ2-1,NA,TRBD2,TGTGCCACCAGCAGGGGGACTAGCGGGAGCTCCTACAATGAGCAGTTCTTC,CATSRGTSGSSYNEQFF
TRBV2,TRBJ1-3,NA,NA,TGTGCCAGCAGATTTAGACAGGATATTCTGGAAAACACCATATATTTT,CASRFRQDILENTIYF
TRBV7-8,TRBJ1-6,few,TRBD1,TGTGCCAGCACCGGGGGGACAGGAGATTATTCACCCCTCCACTTT,CASTGGTGDYSPLHF
TRBV5-1,TRBJ2-7,NA,NA,TGCGCCAGCAGCTTGGGAGCCACCTTTGAGCAGTACTTC,CASSLGATFEQYF
TRBV2,TRBJ1-3,NA,NA,TGTGCCAGCCTTTCAGGGCGCGGAAACACCATATATTTT,CASLSGRGNTIYF
TRBV2,TRBJ1-2,NA,TRBD1,TGTGCCAGCAGTCGAGACAGGGACTATGGCTACACCTTC,CASSRDRDYGYTF
TRBV7-3,TRBJ2-1,NA,NA,TGTGCCAGCAGCCCCGGGAATGAGCAGTTCTTC,CASSPGNEQFF
TRBV6-5,TRBJ1-1,few,NA,TGTGCCAGCAGCTTTCAGCGGAACACTGAAGCTTTCTTT,CASSFQRNTEAFF
TRBV12-3/TRBV12-4,TRBJ1-2,NA,TRBD1,TGTGCCAGCAGTTGGGGACAGGGGTATGGCTACACCTTC,CASSWGQGYGYTF
TRBV19,TRBJ2-1,NA,NA,TGTGCCAGTAGTTACGGAAGCGGCGGTGAGCAGTTCTTC,CASSYGSGGEQFF
TRBV7-3,TRBJ2-3,NA,TRBD2,TGTGCCAGCAGCTTTAGCGGGGGGTTGTCAGATACGCAGTATTTT,CASSFSGGLSDTQYF
TRBV10-3,TRBJ2-2,NA,TRBD1,TGTGCCATCACCCAGGGGGTCGGCACCGGGGAGCTGTTTTTT,CAITQGVGTGELFF
TRBV3-1/TRBV3-2,TRBJ2-6,NA,NA,TGTGCCAGCAGCCAATTTTCTTTTGGGGCCAACGTCCTGACTTTC,CASSQFSFGANVLTF
TRBV29-1,TRBJ2-5,NA,NA,TGCAGCGCTGGGTCCCACCGGGGGGAGACCCAGTACTTC,CSAGSHRGETQYF
TRBV10-3,TRBJ2-5,NA,NA,TGTGCCATCAGTGAGTCGGTAGGGGGGGCAAAGGAGACCCAGTACTTC,CAISESVGGAKETQYF
TRBV4-3,TRBJ2-2,once,NA,TGCGCCAGCAGCCCCGGAGGGGCCGGGGAGCTGTTTTTT,CASSPGGAGELFF
TRBV7-3,TRBJ1-2,NA,TRBD1,TGTGCCAGCAGCTTAACCGGGACAGGGACTTATGGCTACACCTTC,CASSLTGTGTYGYTF
TRBV6-2/TRBV6-3,TRBJ2-3,NA,TRBD2,TGTGCCAGCAGTTACCCCCTAGCGGGAGGGCCACATACGCAGTATTTT,CASSYPLAGGPHTQYF